This passage covers 16 T cell receptor beta chains from one sample sequenced in a study of cytomegalovirus exposure and HLA in healthy donors. The PCR made use of 60 Vbeta and 13 Jbeta primers. The method was immunoSEQ multiplex PCR; TCRdb's version includes in-frame clones alone and lacks a portion of them. The sample holds 250,000 to 350,000 clones; roughly 85% are singletons and the top ten take 3.5% to 4%. The material sequenced was PBMCs. The source is a man in his forties in good health and CMV-seropositive.

V and J are TRBV11-1 and TRBJ2-1; 8 bases align to TRBD1. V was pared by 5 bases and J by 0 bases, with 3 bases of the junction left unmatched. CDR3 length: 15 residues. The germline V gene encodes CDR1 SGHAT and CDR2 FQDESV (reference sequence). This chain's CDR3 is CASSRDRSSYNEQFF. The CDR3, as DNA: TGTGCCAGCAGCCGGGACAGGAGCTCCTACAATGAGCAGTTCTTC.

The chain is built from TRBV5-1 and TRBJ2-2, with 14 bases aligning to TRBD2. Germline V lookup: CDR1 SGHRS, CDR2 YFSETQ. Losses at the gene ends were 7 bases for V and 1 base for J; bases not matched to a gene: 3. CDR3 length equals 16 residues. CDR3 region: CASGGLAGGNTGELFF. CDR3 DNA: TGCGCCAGCGGAGGACTAGCGGGAGGGAACACCGGGGAGCTGTTTTTT.

The chain joins TRBV2 to TRBJ1-1, with D perhaps matching TRBD1 (6 bases). The CDR3 is made up of 13 amino acids. CDR1 and CDR2 (germline): SNHLY, FYNNEI. The V gene lost 7 bases and the J gene lost 0 bases, with 9 bases spanning the gap. The DNA of the CDR3 is TGTGCCAGCACGAGGGACATGAACACTGAAGCTTTCTTT. It is translated as CASTRDMNTEAFF. The entire variable domain, with the rest obtained from reference TRBV2 and TRBJ1-1, is as follows: EPEVTQTPSHQVTQMGQEVILRCVPISNHLYFYWYRQILGQKVEFLVSFYNNEISEKSEIFDDQFSVERPDGSNFTLKIRSTKLEDSAMYFCASTRDMNTEAFFGQGTRLTVV.

This chain uses TRBV5-4 with TRBJ1-2, with no clear D. The CDR3 is 14 residues long. Per the germline V gene, CDR1 is SGHNT and CDR2 is YYREEE (reference sequence). V gave up 2 bases and J gave up 6 bases, with 14 bases separating them. CDR3 nucleotide sequence: TGTGCCAGCAGCTTAGGAGGGTTGGCTAATGGCTACACCTTC. Translated: CASSLGGLANGYTF.

The V call is TRBV15, the J call TRBJ2-2; 7 bases map to TRBD1. CDR3 length equals 17 residues. Germline V gene sequence: CDR1 LNHNV, CDR2 YYDKDF (reference sequence). V was clipped by 3 bases and J by 2 bases; unmatched bases: 9. The CDR3 bases are TGTGCCACCAGCAGTAAGGGGGCGGACATCAACACCGGGGAGCTGTTTTTT. Translated: CATSSKGADINTGELFF. Full variable domain (outside the CDR3, taken from reference TRBV15 and TRBJ2-2): DAMVIQNPRYQVTQFGKPVTLSCSQTLNHNVMYWYQQKSSQAPKLLFHYYDKDFNNEADTPDNFQSRRPNTSFCFLDIRSPGLGDTAMYLCATSSKGADINTGELFFGEGSRLTVL.

This chain connects TRBV7-9 to TRBJ2-5; no firm D call. The J call may be faulty, since TRBJ2-7 better matches the DNA end. The CDR3 contains 12 residues. CDR1 and CDR2 (germline): SEHNR, FQNEAQ (reference sequence). The CDR3 region has the DNA TGTGCCAGCAGCTTATCCACCTACGAGCAGTACTTC. It translates to CASSLSTYEQYF.

The genes are TRBV28 and TRBJ1-1; no clear D. CDR1 is MDHEN and CDR2 is SYDVKM in the germline V gene. The CDR3 has 11 amino acids. V dropped 9 bases and J dropped 1 base, with 6 bases sitting between them. CDR3: CARHRNTEAFF. The CDR3 region has the DNA TGTGCCAGGCACAGGAACACTGAAGCTTTCTTT.

V is TRBV6-6 and J is TRBJ1-1; D might be TRBD1 (5 bases). V was shortened by 2 bases and J by 2 bases, with 6 bases between the two germline ends. This CDR3 has 13 residues. CDR1 and CDR2 (germline): MNHNY, SVGAGI (reference sequence). The chain's CDR3 is CASSYDRNTEAFF. CDR3 bases: TGTGCCAGCAGTTACGACAGAAACACTGAAGCTTTCTTT.

The rearrangement joins TRBV7-2 to TRBJ1-5; 9 nucleotides line up with TRBD1. CDR3 length: 17 amino acids. The junction had 9 bases not matched to a gene; V was cut back by 2 bases and J by 4 bases. Germline CDR1 is SGHTA and CDR2 is FQGNSA. The CDR3 DNA sequence: TGTGCCAGCAGCTTAAGGGACAGGGCTTCTGGGAATCAGCCCCAGCATTTT. This translates into CASSLRDRASGNQPQHF.

J is TRBJ2-1 and V is TRBV21-1; the D segment call TRBD1 is taken from the table without a DNA check. TRBV21-1 is classified as a pseudogene. This CDR3 comprises 15 residues. CDR3 region: CASRTGQGSYNEQFF. CDR3 nucleotide sequence: TGTGCCAGCAGGACGGGACAGGGTTCCTACAATGAGCAGTTCTTC.

The chain couples TRBV25-1 to TRBJ2-1; the D gene is possibly TRBD2 (5 bases). Germline V gene data show CDR1 as MGHDK and CDR2 as SYGVNS. Trimming pared 1 base from V and 7 bases from J, leaving 23 bases between. The CDR3 runs to 18 residues. The CDR3: CASSELGWSGSAPNEQFF. CDR3 nucleotide sequence: TGTGCCAGCAGTGAATTGGGATGGTCGGGGAGCGCACCGAATGAGCAGTTCTTC.

The chain links TRBV2 to TRBJ2-1; 10 bases fit TRBD1. The CDR3 length is 15 residues. Germline V gene sequence: CDR1 SNHLY, CDR2 FYNNEI. V lost 6 bases to trimming and J lost 1 base; unmatched junction nucleotides: 3. The CDR3 here is CASRTDRGSYNEQFF. The CDR3 DNA reads as TGTGCCAGCAGAACGGACAGGGGGTCCTACAATGAGCAGTTCTTC.

This chain uses TRBV15 with TRBJ2-1, with D unclear. The germline CDR1 and CDR2 sequences are LNHNV and YYDKDF (reference sequence). The germline V and J ends were trimmed by 2 bases and 0 bases, with 8 bases remaining between them. This CDR3 comprises 15 residues. The CDR3 bases are TGTGCCACCAGCAGAACAGTGAGCTCCTACAATGAGCAGTTCTTC. Translating gives CATSRTVSSYNEQFF.

The V call is TRBV7-9, the J call TRBJ2-7; TRBD1 aligns across 7 bases. V dropped 5 bases and J dropped 1; count of bases not matched to a gene: 8. Germline V lookup: CDR1 SEHNR, CDR2 FQNEAQ (reference sequence). The CDR3 has 15 residues. CDR3 protein: CASSPGGPPSYEQYF. CDR3 coding DNA: TGTGCCAGCAGCCCAGGGGGACCGCCATCCTACGAGCAGTACTTC.

The gene calls are TRBV13 and TRBJ2-5, with TRBD1 as a possible D gene (5 bases). The length of the CDR3 is 13 residues. Germline V gene sequence: CDR1 PRHDT, CDR2 FYEKMQ (reference sequence). V was shortened by 5 bases and J by 4 bases, with 11 bases between the two germline ends. For the CDR3, the DNA is TGTGCCAGCAGCACCCACAGGAGAGAGACCCAGTACTTC. Residues: CASSTHRRETQYF.

V gene TRBV7-3 combines with J gene TRBJ2-4, with a possible D match to TRBD1 (6 bases). The V end was cut by 10 bases, the J end by 3 bases, with 16 bases between. From germline, CDR1 is SGHTA and CDR2 FQGTGA. CDR3 size: 14 residues. DNA for the CDR3: TGTGCCACCCGACAGGTCTCGGGCAAAAACATTCAGTACTTC. This codes for CATRQVSGKNIQYF.